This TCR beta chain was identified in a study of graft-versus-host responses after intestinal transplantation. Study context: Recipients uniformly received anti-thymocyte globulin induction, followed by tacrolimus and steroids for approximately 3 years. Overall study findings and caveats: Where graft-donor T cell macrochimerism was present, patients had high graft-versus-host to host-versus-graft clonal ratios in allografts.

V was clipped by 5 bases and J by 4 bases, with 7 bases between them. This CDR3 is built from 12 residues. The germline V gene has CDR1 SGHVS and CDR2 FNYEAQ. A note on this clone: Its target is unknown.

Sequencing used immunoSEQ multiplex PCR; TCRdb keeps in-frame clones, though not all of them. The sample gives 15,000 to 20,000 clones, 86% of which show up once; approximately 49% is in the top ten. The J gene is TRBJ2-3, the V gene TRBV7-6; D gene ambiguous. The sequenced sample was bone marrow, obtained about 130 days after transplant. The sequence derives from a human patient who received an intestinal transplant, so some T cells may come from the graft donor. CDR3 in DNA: TGTGCCAGCAGCCCCTTTGCAGATACGCAGTATTTT. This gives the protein CASSPFADTQYF.